A selection of T cell receptor beta chains follows, all from one sample in a study of T cells in Graves' hyperthyroidism and ophthalmopathy. One entry per CDR3 protein results from TCRdb running MiXCR on the multiplex PCR reads. The sample has roughly 500,000 distinct CDR3 sequences; roughly a quarter are singletons. Source material: blood. All receptors derive from a woman in her 30s with Graves' ophthalmopathy. The CDR3 runs from the conserved cysteine through the conserved F or W. Fields, in order: D gene, clone size, V gene, J gene, CDR3 DNA, CDR3 protein. D genes are given only for firm matches. Only some rows state a clone size, as once, few, many or a class for expanded clones.

-	many	TRBV7-2	TRBJ1-5	TGTGCCAGCAGCCGTGCAGGGTTGGTAAGCAATCAGCCCCAGCATTTT	CASSRAGLVSNQPQHF
-	many	TRBV27	TRBJ1-1	TGTGCCAGCAGTTCCAGGGGAAGAGACACTGAAGCTTTCTTT	CASSSRGRDTEAFF
TRBD2	few	TRBV11-1	TRBJ2-6	TGTGCCAGCAGCCACCCACCGAGCGGGGGGCCCTCTGGGGCCAACGTCCTGACTTTC	CASSHPPSGGPSGANVLTF
-	-	TRBV3-1	TRBJ1-1	TGTGCCAGCAGCTCGGACCACACTGAAGCTTTCTTT	CASSSDHTEAFF
TRBD2	many	TRBV10-3	TRBJ2-2	TGTGCCATCAGGAGCTCAGCGGGGGGGCAAACCGGGGAGCTGTTTTTT	CAIRSSAGGQTGELFF
-	many	TRBV29-1	TRBJ2-7	TGCAGCGTGGAGGATAGTCCCTACGAGCAGTACTTC	CSVEDSPYEQYF
-	-	TRBV6-5	TRBJ2-2	TGTGCCAGCAGTTTAACACGGGTCATAGGGACCGGGGAGCTGTTTTTT	CASSLTRVIGTGELFF
-	many	TRBV24-1	TRBJ1-1	TGTGCCACCGGGTACAGAGGGAAGGGCACTGAAGCTTTCTTT	CATGYRGKGTEAFF
-	many	TRBV20-1	TRBJ2-3	TGCAGTGCTAGAGACGCACGGGGGGCCCACACAGATACGCAGTATTTT	CSARDARGAHTDTQYF
-	few	TRBV6-5	TRBJ1-2	TGTGCCAGCAGTTACTCCCGGCACGATGGCTACACCTTC	CASSYSRHDGYTF
-	-	TRBV28	TRBJ1-2	TGTGCCAGCAGTTCAGGTCTTAACTATGGCTACACCTTC	CASSSGLNYGYTF
-	many	TRBV6-5	TRBJ2-7	TGTGCCAGCAGTTACGACGGGGCCGAGCAGTACTTC	CASSYDGAEQYF
-	many	TRBV15	TRBJ1-5	TGTGCCACCAGCAGAGATATAGGGGCCGCGGGCAATCAGCCCCAGCATTTT	CATSRDIGAAGNQPQHF
-	-	TRBV7-8	TRBJ2-2	TGTGCCAGCAGCCCGAGGCGGGTCCCGAACACCGGGGAGCTGTTTTTT	CASSPRRVPNTGELFF
TRBD1	many	TRBV10-3	TRBJ2-2	TGTGCCATCGCGCCCGGGACAGGGTTCGGCGGGGAGCTGTTTTTT	CAIAPGTGFGGELFF
-	many	TRBV6-2/TRBV6-3	TRBJ2-7	TGTGCCAGCAGTTTCCGGGGCCCACCCCCCTACGAGCAGTACTTC	CASSFRGPPPYEQYF
-	many	TRBV6-5	TRBJ1-1	TGTGCCAGCAGTTACACGGGTTTCGGTGAAGCTTTCTTT	CASSYTGFGEAFF
-	once	TRBV4-1	TRBJ2-7	TGCGCCAGCAGTCCGTCAACGGGGATCTACGAGCAGTACTTC	CASSPSTGIYEQYF
-	many	TRBV28	TRBJ2-7	TGTGCCAGCAGTTTCGGGCTCGAGCAGTACTTC	CASSFGLEQYF
TRBD1	many	TRBV11-2	TRBJ1-3	TGTGCCAGCAGCAAGACAGGGCCCAGCTCTGGAAACACCATATATTTT	CASSKTGPSSGNTIYF
-	many	TRBV4-1	TRBJ1-1	TGCGCCAGCGGCGGGGGAACGAACACTGAAGCTTTCTTT	CASGGGTNTEAFF
-	-	TRBV27	TRBJ1-2	TGTGCCAGCAGTTTAATGAGACAGGCTGGGGGCTACACCTTC	CASSLMRQAGGYTF
-	many	TRBV20-1	TRBJ2-2	TGCAGTGCCGCACAGGGAATTTACACCGGGGAGCTGTTTTTT	CSAAQGIYTGELFF
-	many	TRBV28	TRBJ2-7	TGTGCCAGCACCTTCAGGCGGGGTTTTTACGAGCAGTACTTC	CASTFRRGFYEQYF
TRBD1	many	TRBV6-5	TRBJ1-2	TGTGCCAGCAGTTACGCGGACAGGGGGGGGTATGGCTACACCTTC	CASSYADRGGYGYTF
-	many	TRBV20-1	TRBJ1-5	TGCAGTGCTGGGATCAGGGGCGCAAGCAATCAGCCCCAGCATTTT	CSAGIRGASNQPQHF
-	-	TRBV6-1	TRBJ2-4	TGTGCCAGCAGCAAGACCCCGGAGGGGGACATTAAGTACTTC	CASSKTPEGDIKYF
TRBD1	-	TRBV7-3	TRBJ2-2	TGTGCCAGCAGCTTGACCCAGGGGGCGGTCGGGGAGCTGTTTTTT	CASSLTQGAVGELFF
TRBD1	many	TRBV6-2/TRBV6-3	TRBJ2-2	TGTGCCAGCAGGACAGGGACCGGGGAGCTGTTTTTT	CASRTGTGELFF
-	-	TRBV12-3/TRBV12-4	TRBJ2-5	TGTGCCAGCAGTTTCCTCGGGACGAACAACCAAGAGACCCAGTACTTC	CASSFLGTNNQETQYF
-	-	TRBV6-2/TRBV6-3	TRBJ1-6	TGTGCCAGCACCCTCGATGGGTATAATTCACCCCTCCACTTT	CASTLDGYNSPLHF
TRBD1	-	TRBV9	TRBJ1-5	TGTGCCAGCAGCGTGGGACAGTGGGATCAGCCCCAGCATTTT	CASSVGQWDQPQHF
-	-	TRBV20-1	TRBJ1-5	TGCAGTGCCCGAACAGGGCTTGGGAATCAGCCCCAGCATTTT	CSARTGLGNQPQHF
-	once	TRBV5-5	TRBJ2-2	TGTGCCAGCAGCCCCTCTCCGCAGGGAATAGGGGAGCTGTTTTTT	CASSPSPQGIGELFF
-	many	TRBV6-1	TRBJ1-1	TGTGCCAGCAGTGATCCGGGACGGTGGAACACTGAAGCTTTCTTT	CASSDPGRWNTEAFF
TRBD1	many	TRBV6-2/TRBV6-3	TRBJ1-5	TGTGCCAGCAGTTCCGGGACAGGGCTCCCTTTTAGCAATCAGCCCCAGCATTTT	CASSSGTGLPFSNQPQHF
TRBD1	-	TRBV5-1	TRBJ1-1	TGCGCCAGCAGCTCGGTGGGGACAGGGGGAACTGAAGCTTTCTTT	CASSSVGTGGTEAFF
TRBD1	-	TRBV30	TRBJ2-7	TGTGCCTGGGCCAAGGGGGCAGGAGGCGACGAGCAGTACTTC	CAWAKGAGGDEQYF
-	-	TRBV27	TRBJ1-2	TGTGCCAGCAGTTTATCCGGGATTAACTATGGCTACACCTTC	CASSLSGINYGYTF
TRBD1	many	TRBV5-6	TRBJ2-7	TGTGCCAGCACCACGGACAGGGGGTCAAGGCAGTACTTC	CASTTDRGSRQYF
-	many	TRBV13	TRBJ1-1	TGTGCCAGCAGCTACCGAGGACGGATCAACACTGAAGCTTTCTTT	CASSYRGRINTEAFF
-	many	TRBV7-2	TRBJ1-1	TGTGCCAGCAGACCAGGCCCGAACACTGAAGCTTTCTTT	CASRPGPNTEAFF
-	once	TRBV9	TRBJ1-1	TGTGCCAGCAGCGAACAGGGTAGGCAGAACACTGAAGCTTTCTTT	CASSEQGRQNTEAFF
-	-	TRBV7-2	TRBJ2-7	TGTGCCAGCAGCCCAGGGATAGGCTACGAGCAGTACTTC	CASSPGIGYEQYF
TRBD2	-	TRBV10-2	TRBJ2-2	TGCACCAGCACTCAAAGCGGGAGCGGCACCGGGGAGCTGTTTTTT	CTSTQSGSGTGELFF
TRBD1	many	TRBV12-3/TRBV12-4	TRBJ1-1	TGTGCCAGCAGTTTATCAGGACAGGCGGCTTTCTTT	CASSLSGQAAFF
-	-	TRBV15	TRBJ1-1	TGTGCCACCAGCAGAGCGGGAGCGAACACTGAAGCTTTCTTT	CATSRAGANTEAFF
TRBD1	many	TRBV28	TRBJ2-3	TGTGCCAGCAGCGGACAGGGGAGGATAGATACGCAGTATTTT	CASSGQGRIDTQYF
-	many	TRBV12-3/TRBV12-4	TRBJ1-1	TGTGCCAGCACCCGGAAGGGCACTGAAGCTTTCTTT	CASTRKGTEAFF
-	many	TRBV6-1	TRBJ1-2	TGTGCCAGCAATCGAGGGGACTATGGCTACACCTTC	CASNRGDYGYTF
TRBD2	few	TRBV2	TRBJ2-5	TGTGCCAGCAGTGAATCCGAACTGACTAGCGCGGAGACCCAGTACTTC	CASSESELTSAETQYF
TRBD1	many	TRBV11-2	TRBJ2-2	TGTGCCAGCAGCCCGGGACAGGGGGCGTCCGGGGAGCTGTTTTTT	CASSPGQGASGELFF
-	-	TRBV5-1	TRBJ1-1	TGCGCCAGCACTGACAATATGAACACTGAAGCTTTCTTT	CASTDNMNTEAFF
-	many	TRBV12-5	TRBJ1-5	TGTGCTAGTGGTTTGGAGGGTAGCAATCAGCCCCAGCATTTT	CASGLEGSNQPQHF
TRBD1	few	TRBV27	TRBJ2-7	TGTGCCAGCAGCAAGGACAGGGGCAACGAGCAGTACTTC	CASSKDRGNEQYF
-	few	TRBV9	TRBJ1-1	TGTGCCAGCAGCGTTGGCACGGACCTCCCGACTGAAGCTTTCTTT	CASSVGTDLPTEAFF
-	-	TRBV6-5	TRBJ1-5	TGTGCCAGCACTTCCGAGAAACAAAATCAGCCCCAGCATTTT	CASTSEKQNQPQHF